This TCR beta chain is drawn from a study of graft-versus-host responses after intestinal transplantation. Study as a whole: Multivisceral, liver-intestinal, or isolated intestinal transplants were given to recipients. Each recipient received anti-thymocyte globulin induction, then tacrolimus and steroids for three to four years. General observations from the study: Recipient-marrow GvH clones were detected, some having first appeared in ileum or blood. Allografts of patients with graft-donor T cell macrochimerism showed high graft-versus-host to host-versus-graft clone ratios.

Concerning this clone itself: Its antigen remains unknown.

This CDR3 region has 15 residues. V dropped 0 bases and J dropped 9 bases, with 15 bases sitting between them. From germline, CDR1 is MGHRA and CDR2 YSYEKL. This table comes from immunoSEQ multiplex PCR, and its TCRdb copy is limited to in-frame clones, with some not included. The top ten hold more than 0.8% of the sample, which has 89,000 or so clones, roughly four fifths seen once. This TCR came from a human donor who received an intestinal transplant. The chain carries TRBV4-1 and TRBJ1-5; D is unresolved. The sequenced sample was unstimulated CD4+ T cells sorted from spleen or lymph node cells, obtained before intestinal transplant. The CDR3 loop reads CASSQELGPARPQHF. For the CDR3, the DNA is TGCGCCAGCAGCCAAGAGTTGGGCCCAGCTCGGCCCCAGCATTTT.